This T cell receptor beta chain was obtained from a study of Ad26.COV2.S vaccination and SARS-CoV-2 variants. Background on the study: The study gave Ad26.COV2.S intramuscularly, once or twice 56 days apart. General observations from the study: Vaccinees showed greater spike-specific TCR breadth than placebo recipients.

A note on this clone: The antigen is undetermined.

Germline CDR1 and CDR2: SGHTA and FQGNSA. The CDR3 is 15 amino acids. V was pared by 4 bases and J by 0 bases, with 10 bases between. As for treatment: roughly 19 received Ad26.COV2.S at low or high dose, single or two shots; about 5 received placebo; per-sample allocation not given. Following the first vaccine or placebo injection, samples were taken on day 63. The method was immunoSEQ multiplex PCR; TCRdb's version includes in-frame clones alone and lacks a portion of them. The sample shows 380,000 or so clones, roughly 90% of them seen only once. V and J are TRBV7-2 and TRBJ1-5; D call uncertain. This sample comprised peripheral blood, obtained in a trial of Ad26.COV2.S vaccine versus placebo. The TCR sequence derives from a person aged 18-65 years who received the Ad26.COV2.S COVID-19 vaccine or a placebo. The CDR3 loop reads CASSSRYYSNQPQHF. CDR3 in DNA: TGTGCCAGCAGCTCTAGATATTATAGCAATCAGCCCCAGCATTTT.